The present entry profiles one TCR beta chain with its context. The TCR beta repertoire was assessed by survey-level immunoSEQ sequencing. Clones were sequenced by immunoSEQ multiplex PCR, and TCRdb holds only the in-frame ones, with some missing. The sample holds 55,000 to 70,000 clones; 93% are singletons and the top ten take roughly 4.6%. Germline CDR1 is MGHRA and CDR2 is YSYEKL. The trim removed 0 bases at V and 4 bases at J, leaving 9 bases unmatched. This CDR3 region has 17 residues. The sequencing sample was made of PBMCs. The chain employs TRBV4-1 and TRBJ1-2; TRBD1 matches 9 bases. The TCR comes from a man aged 40-55 years with rheumatoid arthritis. The CDR3 coding sequence is TGCGCCAGCAGCCAAGACGGCCCGGGACAGGGCCTCTATGGCTACACCTTC. Its translation is CASSQDGPGQGLYGYTF.